This TCR beta chain was obtained from a study of T cell repertoires in cytomegalovirus infection. This clonotype was seen only a few times. Its cognate antigen is unknown. TCRdb independently ran MiXCR on the reads; one entry per CDR3 protein. The table lists roughly 990,000 distinct CDR3 sequences, around 32% of them singletons. CDR1 is SGDLS and CDR2 is YYNGEE in the germline V gene. The CDR3 runs to 15 residues. Trimming removed 0 bases from V and 2 bases from J, with 10 bases in between. The V and J genes are TRBV9 and TRBJ2-3; the D is unclear. The sequenced sample was cultured CD8+ T cells from PBMCs, obtained from culture after CMV antigen stimulation. The clonotype comes from a human donor in good health (CMV status not recorded). Some clones in this sample may be carry-over from other donors' samples. CDR3 bases: TGTGCCAGCAGCGTAGAGGGCAGAAACACAGATACGCAGTATTTT. It translates to CASSVEGRNTDTQYF. Complete variable domain (other parts from reference TRBV9 and TRBJ2-3): DSGVTQTPKHLITATGQRVTLRCSPRSGDLSVYWYQQSLDQGLQFLIQYYNGEERAKGNILERFSAQQFPDLHSELNLSSLELGDSALYFCASSVEGRNTDTQYFGPGTRLTVL.